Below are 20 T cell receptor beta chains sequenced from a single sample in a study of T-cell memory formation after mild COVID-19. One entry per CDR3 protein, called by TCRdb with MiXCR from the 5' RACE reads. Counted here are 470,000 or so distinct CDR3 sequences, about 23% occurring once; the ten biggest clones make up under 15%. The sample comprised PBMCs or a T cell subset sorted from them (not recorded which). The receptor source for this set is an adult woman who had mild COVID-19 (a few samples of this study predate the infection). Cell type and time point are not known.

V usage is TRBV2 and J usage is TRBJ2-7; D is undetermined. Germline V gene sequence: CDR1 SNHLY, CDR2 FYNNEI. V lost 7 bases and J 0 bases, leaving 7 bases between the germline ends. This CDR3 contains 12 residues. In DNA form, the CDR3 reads TGTGCCAGCAAGGCAGACTCCTACGAGCAGTACTTC. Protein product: CASKADSYEQYF.

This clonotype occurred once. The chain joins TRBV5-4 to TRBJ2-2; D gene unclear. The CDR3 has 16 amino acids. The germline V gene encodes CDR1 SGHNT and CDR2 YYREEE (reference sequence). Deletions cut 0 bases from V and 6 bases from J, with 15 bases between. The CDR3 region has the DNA TGTGCCAGCAGCTTGGCCTCAGGTGGCGTGGCCGGGGAGCTGTTTTTT. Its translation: CASSLASGGVAGELFF.

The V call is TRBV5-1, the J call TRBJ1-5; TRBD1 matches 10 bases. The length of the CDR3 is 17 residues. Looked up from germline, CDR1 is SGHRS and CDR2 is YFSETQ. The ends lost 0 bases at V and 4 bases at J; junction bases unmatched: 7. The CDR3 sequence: CASSLELGTGVNQPQHF. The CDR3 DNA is TGCGCCAGCAGCTTGGAGTTAGGGACAGGGGTGAATCAGCCCCAGCATTTT.

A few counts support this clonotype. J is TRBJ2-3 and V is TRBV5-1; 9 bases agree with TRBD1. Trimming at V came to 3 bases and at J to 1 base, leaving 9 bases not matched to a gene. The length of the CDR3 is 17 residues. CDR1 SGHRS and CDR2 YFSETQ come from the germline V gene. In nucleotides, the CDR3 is TGCGCCAGCAGCTCGCTCGCCGGGACAGGGCGCACAGATACGCAGTATTTT. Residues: CASSSLAGTGRTDTQYF.

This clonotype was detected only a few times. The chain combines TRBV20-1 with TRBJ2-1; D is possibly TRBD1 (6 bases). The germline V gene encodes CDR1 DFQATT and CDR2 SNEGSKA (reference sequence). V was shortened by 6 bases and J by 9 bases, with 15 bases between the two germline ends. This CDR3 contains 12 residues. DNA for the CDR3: TGCAGTGCCAGGCCTAGAGGGGGTGAGCAGTTCTTC. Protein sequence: CSARPRGGEQFF.

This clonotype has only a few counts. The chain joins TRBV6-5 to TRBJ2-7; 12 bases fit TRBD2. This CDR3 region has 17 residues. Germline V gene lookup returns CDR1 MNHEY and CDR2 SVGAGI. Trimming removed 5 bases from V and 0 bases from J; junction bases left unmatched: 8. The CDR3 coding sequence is TGTGCCAGCAGTGACGGACTAGCGGGGCGTTACTCCTACGAGCAGTACTTC. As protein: CASSDGLAGRYSYEQYF.

The CDR3 DNA sequence: TGTGCCAGCAGCGGCTCTGACAGGTCGGGCGAAAAACTGTTTTTT. It specifies CASSGSDRSGEKLFF. The V gene is TRBV7-6, the J gene TRBJ1-4; D perhaps matches TRBD1 (6 bases). Germline CDR1 is SGHVS and CDR2 is FNYEAQ. The V gene lost 5 bases and the J gene lost 8 bases, with 18 bases spanning the gap. The CDR3 consists of 15 residues.

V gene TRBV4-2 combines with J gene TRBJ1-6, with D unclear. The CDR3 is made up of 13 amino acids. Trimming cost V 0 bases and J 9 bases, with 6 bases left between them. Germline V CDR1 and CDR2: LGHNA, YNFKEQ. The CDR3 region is CASSQEDGSPLHF. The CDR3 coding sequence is TGTGCCAGCAGCCAAGAAGATGGTTCACCCCTCCACTTT.

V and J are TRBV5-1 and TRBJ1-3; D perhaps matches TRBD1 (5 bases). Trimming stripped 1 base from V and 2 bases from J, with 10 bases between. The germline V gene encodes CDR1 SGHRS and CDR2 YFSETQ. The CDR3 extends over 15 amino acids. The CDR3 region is CASSLTGPPGNTIYF. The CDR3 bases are TGCGCCAGCAGCTTGACAGGCCCTCCTGGAAACACCATATATTTT.

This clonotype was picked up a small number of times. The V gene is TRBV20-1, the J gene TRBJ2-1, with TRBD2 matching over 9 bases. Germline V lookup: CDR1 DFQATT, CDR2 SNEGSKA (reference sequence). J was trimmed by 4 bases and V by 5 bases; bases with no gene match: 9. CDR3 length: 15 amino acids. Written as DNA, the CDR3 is TGCAGTGCTGCTAAAGCGGGGGGCTCATACAATGAGCAGTTCTTC. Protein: CSAAKAGGSYNEQFF.

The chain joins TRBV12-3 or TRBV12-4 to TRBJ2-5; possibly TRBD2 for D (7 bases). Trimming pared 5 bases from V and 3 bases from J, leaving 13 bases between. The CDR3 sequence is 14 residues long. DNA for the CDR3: TGTGCCAGCAGTGGGGGGGCCCGTGAAGAGACCCAGTACTTC. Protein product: CASSGGAREETQYF.

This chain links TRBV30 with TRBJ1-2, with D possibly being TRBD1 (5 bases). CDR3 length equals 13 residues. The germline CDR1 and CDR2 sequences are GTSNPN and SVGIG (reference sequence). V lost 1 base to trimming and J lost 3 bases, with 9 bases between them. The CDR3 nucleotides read TGTGCCTGGAGTGGCCAGGGCCACTATGGCTACACCTTC. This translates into CAWSGQGHYGYTF.

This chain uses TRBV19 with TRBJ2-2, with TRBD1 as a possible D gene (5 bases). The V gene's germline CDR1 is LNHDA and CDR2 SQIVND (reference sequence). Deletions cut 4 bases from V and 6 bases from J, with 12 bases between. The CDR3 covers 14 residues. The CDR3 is CASSSPTGSGELFF. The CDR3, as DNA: TGTGCCAGTAGTAGCCCAACAGGATCCGGGGAGCTGTTTTTT.

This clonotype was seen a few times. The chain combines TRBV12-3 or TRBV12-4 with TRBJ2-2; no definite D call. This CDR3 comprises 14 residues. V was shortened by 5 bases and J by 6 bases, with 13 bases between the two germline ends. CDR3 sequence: CASSTTPGAGELFF. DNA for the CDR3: TGTGCCAGCAGTACAACTCCTGGGGCCGGGGAGCTGTTTTTT.

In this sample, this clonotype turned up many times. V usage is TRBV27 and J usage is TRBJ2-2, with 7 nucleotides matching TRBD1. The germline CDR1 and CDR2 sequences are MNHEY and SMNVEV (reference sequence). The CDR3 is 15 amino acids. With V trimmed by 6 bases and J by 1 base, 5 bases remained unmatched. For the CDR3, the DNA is TGTGCCAGCAGGCCCAGGGGGTTGAACACCGGGGAGCTGTTTTTT. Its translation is CASRPRGLNTGELFF.

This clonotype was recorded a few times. The DNA for the CDR3 is TGTGCCAGCAGTTTCCCCGCCGGGACAGGAGGCAATGAGCAGTTCTTC. It is translated as CASSFPAGTGGNEQFF. The V call is TRBV12-3 or TRBV12-4, the J call TRBJ2-1; 8 positions agree with TRBD1. J was trimmed by 6 bases and V by 3 bases; bases with no gene match: 10. This CDR3 is built from 16 residues.

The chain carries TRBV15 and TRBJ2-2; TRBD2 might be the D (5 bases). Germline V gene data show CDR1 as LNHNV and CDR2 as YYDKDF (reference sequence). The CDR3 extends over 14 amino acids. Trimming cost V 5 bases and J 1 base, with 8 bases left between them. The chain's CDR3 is CATSGGLNTGELFF. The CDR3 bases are TGTGCCACCAGCGGTGGACTGAACACCGGGGAGCTGTTTTTT.

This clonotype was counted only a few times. The CDR3 loop is CASHPKQGLADYNEQFF. The CDR3 DNA follows: TGTGCCAGCCACCCGAAACAAGGACTAGCGGACTACAATGAGCAGTTCTTC. V gene TRBV7-8 combines with J gene TRBJ2-1, with 10 positions matching TRBD2. Germline loops: CDR1 SGHVS, CDR2 FQNEAQ. The CDR3 sequence is 17 residues long. The junction had 13 bases not matched to a gene; V was cut back by 8 bases and J by 3 bases.

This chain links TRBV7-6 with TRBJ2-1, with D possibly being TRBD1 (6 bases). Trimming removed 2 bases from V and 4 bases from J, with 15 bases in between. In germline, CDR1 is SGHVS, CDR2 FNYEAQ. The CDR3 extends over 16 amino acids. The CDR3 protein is CASSLSSQGGYNEQFF. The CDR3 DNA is TGTGCCAGCAGCTTAAGCTCACAGGGCGGATACAATGAGCAGTTCTTC. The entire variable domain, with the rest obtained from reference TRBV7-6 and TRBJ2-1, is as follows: GAGVSQSPRYKVTKRGQDVALRCDPISGHVSLYWYRQALGQGPEFLTYFNYEAQQDKSGLPNDRFSAERPEGSISTLTIQRTEQRDSAMYRCASSLSSQGGYNEQFFGPGTRLTVL.

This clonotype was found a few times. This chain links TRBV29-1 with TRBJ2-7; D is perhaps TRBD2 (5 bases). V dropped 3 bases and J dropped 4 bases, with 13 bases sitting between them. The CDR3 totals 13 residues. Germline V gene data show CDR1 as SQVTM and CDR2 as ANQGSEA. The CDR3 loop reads CSVERGLGYEQYF. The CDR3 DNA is TGCAGCGTTGAGAGAGGGCTAGGTTACGAGCAGTACTTC.